This TCR beta chain stems from a study of blood T cell repertoires in COVID-19 (TCRdb year 2020). The study in broad terms: The collaborator samples originated in the United States, Italy and Spain and spanned the acute and convalescent phases of COVID-19. The prospective study material was composed of cDNA or gDNA derived from T cells, B-cell-depleted T cells, or PBMCs. Deeply sampled blood TCRbeta repertoires from subjects exposed to, actively infected with, or recovered from COVID-19 were included in the dataset. A freely available public database, intended as a resource for researchers studying the immune response to SARS-CoV-2, is where the repertoires were released. Samples were obtained from the ongoing ImmuneRACE study (first 160 participants) and from 950 to 1,500 subjects provided by 6 global collaborators. Sample metadata almost always included a de-identified subject ID, COVID-19 status, age in years and sex. HLA class I and class II types, where available, came from metadata supplied by the sample provider rather than from assay-based typing.

This clone showed up just a few times. Its antigen is not yet known. Base quality data are lacking; no much larger clone is found one base away. TCRbeta CDR3 regions were amplified from genomic DNA using the immunoSEQ Assay, a bias-controlled multiplex PCR. In the paper's pipeline: Nucleated cell counts per sample were estimated from amplification of reference gene primers within the assay. To quantify the absolute abundance of each unique TCRbeta CDR3 rearrangement, sequence reads were collapsed and filtered. For each sample, productive Simpson clonality was calculated as the square root of Simpson's diversity index over productive rearrangements. As stored in TCRdb, this immuneACCESS dataset retains in-frame rearrangements with V and J assigned. A fraction of the clones does not appear; measured against another copy, unresolved V genes explain less than half of the discrepancy, and the remainder lacks a known reason. Clone size and V and J calls were adopted from that table, with D and trimming inferred from the DNA. The sample contains about 140,000 clones, roughly 87% of them found a single time. About 5% of the sample goes to the ten largest clones.

Each collaborating institution followed its own protocols to collect whole blood in K2EDTA tubes. For TCRbeta analysis, collaborator samples were shipped as frozen whole blood, as isolated PBMCs, or as DNA extracted from either sample type. From its cysteine to its phenylalanine, the CDR3 spans 13 amino acids. This entry keeps only the CDR3 DNA: 39 bases, framed from base 1. The CDR1 and CDR2 encoded by the germline V gene are MGHDK and SYGVNS. After removal of 2 bases from V and 4 bases from J, the junction retains 1 base not matched to a gene. Here is what the overall study found, with its caveats: Clinical and demographic metadata were provided uncurated, with the amount varying by source and participant.

The sample was peripheral blood. The origin of this receptor is a human donor in a cohort sampled during active COVID-19. The rearrangement combines TRBV25-1 with TRBJ1-2, with 7 bases aligning to TRBD1. The CDR3 region has the sequence CASSEGTVYGYTF. In nucleotides, the sequence is TGTGCCAGCAGTGAAGGGACAGTCTATGGCTACACCTTC.